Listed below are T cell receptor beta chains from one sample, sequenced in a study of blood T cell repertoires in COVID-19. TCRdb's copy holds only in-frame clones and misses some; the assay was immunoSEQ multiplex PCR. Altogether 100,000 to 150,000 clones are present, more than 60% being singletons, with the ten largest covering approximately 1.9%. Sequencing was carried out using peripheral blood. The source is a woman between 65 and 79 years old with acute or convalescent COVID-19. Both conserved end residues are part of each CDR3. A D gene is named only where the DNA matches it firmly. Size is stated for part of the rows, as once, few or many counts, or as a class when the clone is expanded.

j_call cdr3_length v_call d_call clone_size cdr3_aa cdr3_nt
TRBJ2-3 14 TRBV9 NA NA CASSVAGLADTQYF TGTGCCAGCAGCGTAGCCGGACTGGCAGATACGCAGTATTTT
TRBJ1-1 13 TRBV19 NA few CASSVGPRSEAFF TGTGCCAGTAGTGTTGGCCCGAGGTCAGAAGCTTTCTTT
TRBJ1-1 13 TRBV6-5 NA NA CASSSGVYTEAFF TGTGCCAGCAGTTCAGGGGTGTACACTGAAGCTTTCTTT
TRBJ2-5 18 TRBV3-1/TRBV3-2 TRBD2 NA CASSQDSTSGVYQETQYF TGTGCCAGCAGCCAAGATTCAACTAGCGGGGTATACCAAGAGACCCAGTACTTC
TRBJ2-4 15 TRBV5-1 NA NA CASSPTGLAKNIQYF TGCGCCAGCAGCCCTACGGGTTTAGCCAAAAACATTCAGTACTTC
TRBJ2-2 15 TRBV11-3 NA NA CASSSEASNTGELFF TGTGCCAGCAGCTCTGAGGCGTCGAACACCGGGGAGCTGTTTTTT
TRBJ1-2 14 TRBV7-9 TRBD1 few CASSRQGELYGYTF TGTGCCAGCAGCCGACAGGGCGAACTCTATGGCTACACCTTC
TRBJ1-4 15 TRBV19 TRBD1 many CASSVGGATNEKLFF TGTGCCAGTAGTGTAGGGGGCGCAACTAATGAAAAACTGTTTTTT
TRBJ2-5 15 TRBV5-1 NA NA CASSSPETLQETQYF TGCGCCAGCAGCTCCCCAGAGACATTACAAGAGACCCAGTACTTC
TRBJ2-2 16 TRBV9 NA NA CASSLGILDDTGELFF TGTGCCAGCAGCCTCGGGATATTAGACGACACCGGGGAGCTGTTTTTT
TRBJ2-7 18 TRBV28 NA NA CASSQSPGLGALSYEQYF TGTGCCAGCAGTCAATCCCCCGGGCTGGGGGCGCTTTCCTACGAGCAGTACTTC
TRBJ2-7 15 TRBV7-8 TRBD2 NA CASSLTSGGLGEQYF TGTGCCAGCAGCTTGACTAGCGGGGGTCTAGGCGAGCAGTACTTC
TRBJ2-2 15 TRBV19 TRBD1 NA CASSFTGADTGELFF TGTGCCAGTAGTTTTACAGGGGCGGACACCGGGGAGCTGTTTTTT
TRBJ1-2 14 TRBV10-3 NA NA CAISESKAGDGYTF TGTGCCATCAGTGAGTCGAAGGCAGGGGATGGCTACACCTTC
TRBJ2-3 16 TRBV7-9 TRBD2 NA CASSSGLAGVEDTQYF TGTGCCAGCAGCTCCGGACTAGCGGGAGTTGAAGATACGCAGTATTTT
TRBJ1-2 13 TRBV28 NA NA CASSLGGNYGYTF TGTGCCAGCAGTTTGGGAGGAAACTATGGCTACACCTTC
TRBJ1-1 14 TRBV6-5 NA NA CASRLYGTSGGAFF TGTGCCAGCAGATTGTACGGGACCTCGGGGGGAGCTTTCTTT